A single sample gave rise to the 18 T cell receptor delta chains below, sequenced in a study of gamma-delta chains in newborns, infants, children. TCRdb used CATT to re-call clones from the reads. The table lists 8,500 to 13,000 delta-chain clones, 8.5% to 9.5% of them singletons. Source material: blood. Receptor source: a child who was a newborn, infant or young child, either healthy, febrile or measles-vaccinated (not recorded which).

This clone has a handful of counts. This could be a read error, since a much larger clone is one nucleotide away. This chain connects TRDV2 to TRDJ1; tentative D call: TRDD3 (5 bases). Trimming pared 3 bases from V and 0 bases from J, leaving 16 bases between. Germline V gene sequence: CDR1 GEAIGNYY, CDR2 EKD. The CDR3 consists of 16 residues. CDR3 sequence (DNA): TGTGCCTGTGACCAATGGGGTTCGGGGTACACCGATAAACTCATCTTT. It encodes CACDQWGSGYTDKLIF.

A word on this clone: A far larger clone lies a single base away; this is likely a read error. The chain links TRDV1 to TRDJ1; 12 nucleotides align to TRDD3. This CDR3 spans 20 amino acids. Germline V lookup: CDR1 TSWWSYY, CDR2 QGS. J lost 6 bases, V lost 1 base, and 18 bases had no gene match. The CDR3 DNA is TGTGCTCTTGGGGAACCTCCGGTCCCCGGTACTGGGGGATACCCCAATAAACTCATCTTT. This encodes CALGEPPVPGTGGYPNKLIF.

V usage is TRDV1 and J usage is TRDJ1; 10 positions match TRDD3. Trimming removed 2 bases from V and 0 bases from J; junction bases left unmatched: 21. The CDR3 loop spans 22 amino acids. The germline V gene has CDR1 TSWWSYY and CDR2 QGS. The CDR3 loop is CALGEELPTIVLGDVYTDKLIF. The CDR3 DNA sequence: TGTGCTCTTGGGGAAGAGCTTCCTACTATTGTACTGGGGGATGTTTACACCGATAAACTCATCTTT.

Points on this clone: This sample includes further DNA sequences coding for the same CDR3. The chain carries TRDV2 and TRDJ1, with 11 nucleotides matching TRDD3. This CDR3 has 15 residues. Germline V gene sequence: CDR1 GEAIGNYY, CDR2 EKD. V lost 3 bases and J lost 3; bases outside the gene matches: 5. CDR3 loop: CACDLLGDNADKLIF. In DNA form, the CDR3 reads TGTGCCTGTGACCTACTGGGGGATAACGCCGATAAACTCATCTTT.

This clone was seen a handful of times. The junction differs from germline at one of its ends, possibly a read error. Within the sample, other DNA sequences also encode this same CDR3. The chain links TRDV2 to TRDJ2; 10 positions agree with TRDD3. The CDR3 spans 18 residues. From germline, CDR1 is GEAIGNYY and CDR2 EKD. CDR3 nucleotides: TGTGCCTGTGACGCCATACTGGGGGATGTAGCTTTAACAGCACAACTCTTCTTT. It encodes CACDAILGDVALTAQLFF.

About this clone: Since a far larger clone is one base different, this is likely a read error. This sample also contains other DNA sequences that code for the same CDR3. The chain is built from TRDV2 and TRDJ1, with D uncertain. The CDR3 consists of 14 residues. Looked up from germline, CDR1 is GEAIGNYY and CDR2 is EKD. In DNA, the CDR3 is TGCGCCTGTGACACGTTACTGTACACCGATAAACTCATCTTT. Amino acid sequence: CACDTLLYTDKLIF.

The gene calls are TRDV2 and TRDJ2, with 13 bases identical to TRDD3. The V segment lost 3 bases and the J segment 4 bases; nucleotides outside the gene matches: 10. CDR1 and CDR2 (germline): GEAIGNYY, EKD. The CDR3 length is 18 residues. The CDR3 DNA is TGTGCCTGTGACTCTTTACTGGGGGATACGATCGGGACAGCACAACTCTTCTTT. It codes for CACDSLLGDTIGTAQLFF.

This chain connects TRDV2 to TRDJ3; TRDD3 matches 9 bases. J was trimmed by 1 base and V by 2 bases; bases with no gene match: 5. From germline, CDR1 is GEAIGNYY and CDR2 EKD. There are 18 residues in the CDR3. CDR3 bases: TGTGCCTGTGACATACTGGGGGACCCTTCCTGGGACACCCGACAGATGTTTTTC. This encodes CACDILGDPSWDTRQMFF.

V is TRDV2 and J is TRDJ1; TRDD3 agrees at 12 bases. The V segment lost 0 bases and the J segment 1 base; nucleotides outside the gene matches: 11. Germline V lookup: CDR1 GEAIGNYY, CDR2 EKD. The CDR3 is 19 amino acids. CDR3 protein: CACDTVLGDTLLGTDKLIF. The CDR3, as DNA: TGTGCCTGTGACACCGTCCTGGGGGATACGCTACTGGGCACCGATAAACTCATCTTT.

The chain is built from TRDV1 and TRDJ1; the match to TRDD3 covers 11 bases. The CDR3 has 20 residues. Germline V lookup: CDR1 TSWWSYY, CDR2 QGS. Germline trimming cut 0 bases from V and 0 bases from J; bases unmatched to any gene: 12. The CDR3 DNA reads as TGTGCTCTTGGGGAACTTCCTTTACTGGGGGATAATTGGGACACCGATAAACTCATCTTT. Amino acid sequence: CALGELPLLGDNWDTDKLIF.

In this sample, this clone turned up a few times. At one boundary the junction diverges from the germline segment, which might be a read error. Different DNA sequences within this sample yield the same CDR3. The V call is TRDV2, the J call TRDJ1; 13 bases match TRDD3. The CDR3 loop spans 17 amino acids. Germline CDR1 GEAIGNYY, CDR2 EKD. Here the CDR3 DNA reads TGCGCCTGTGACGATGTACTGGGGGATACGCAAAACGATAAACTCATCTTT. It translates to CACDDVLGDTQNDKLIF.

The V and J genes are TRDV1 and TRDJ1; maybe TRDD3 (5 bases). This CDR3 spans 23 amino acids. CDR1 TSWWSYY and CDR2 QGS come from the germline V gene. Trimming removed 5 bases from V and 0 bases from J, with 37 bases in between. The CDR3 DNA reads as TGTGCTCTTGGGAAGTGTCCACTGCTATGCCAGTCCCTGGGCAAGGGGTACACCGATAAACTCATCTTT. It codes for CALGKCPLLCQSLGKGYTDKLIF.

In its sample, this clone was seen a few times. The chain uses TRDV2 and TRDJ3; TRDD3 aligns across 10 bases. The CDR3 consists of 18 residues. Per the germline V gene, CDR1 is GEAIGNYY and CDR2 is EKD. J lost 1 base, V lost 3 bases, and 5 bases had no gene match. Here the CDR3 reads CACDLLGDFSWDTRQMFF. The DNA for the CDR3 is TGTGCCTGTGACTTACTGGGGGATTTTTCCTGGGACACCCGACAGATGTTTTTC.

Comments on this clone: A much larger clone differs by one base, so this may be a read error. The chain recombines TRDV2 with TRDJ2; 8 bases match TRDD3. CDR1 and CDR2 (germline): GEAIGNYY, EKD. The CDR3 has 17 residues. V gave up 5 bases and J gave up 1 base; unmatched junction bases: 11. CDR3 amino acids: CACGAVLGGNLTAQLFF. For the CDR3, the DNA is TGTGCCTGTGGCGCGGTACTGGGGGGCAATTTGACAGCACAACTCTTCTTT.

Sample share makes this clone medium-sized (0.01 to 0.1%). The sample holds other DNA sequences that translate to the same CDR3. The gene calls are TRDV2 and TRDJ3, with 8 positions matching TRDD3. Germline V gene sequence: CDR1 GEAIGNYY, CDR2 EKD. The CDR3 is made up of 19 amino acids. With 0 bases clipped from V and 0 bases from J, the junction kept 6 bases outside the gene matches. The CDR3 DNA is TGTGCCTGTGACACCGCTGGGGGACCGAGCTCCTGGGACACCCGACAGATGTTTTTC. Translating gives CACDTAGGPSSWDTRQMFF.

The sample holds a few counts of this clone. A far larger clone is just one base off, so this is likely a read error. The rearrangement links TRDV2 to TRDJ1; the match to TRDD3 covers 13 bases. Germline loops: CDR1 GEAIGNYY, CDR2 EKD. The CDR3 extends over 16 amino acids. CDR3 coding DNA: TGTGCCCGTGACACACTGGGGGATACGCACACCGATAAACTCATCTTT. Its translation is CARDTLGDTHTDKLIF.

Only a few counts were recorded for this clone. The chain has TRDV3 and TRDJ3; D is ambiguous. Deletions cut 4 bases from V and 3 bases from J, with 16 bases between. The germline gives CDR1 TVYSNPD, CDR2 GDNSRS (reference sequence). This CDR3 comprises 16 residues. The CDR3 sequence: CASPDGTFWDTRQMFF. CDR3 DNA sequence: TGTGCCTCGCCGGACGGAACTTTCTGGGACACCCGACAGATGTTTTTC.

The chain uses TRDV1 and TRDJ1; 11 bases are shared with TRDD3. V lost 1 base to trimming and J lost 0 bases; unmatched junction nucleotides: 19. Germline CDR1 TSWWSYY, CDR2 QGS. The CDR3 is 22 residues long. The CDR3, as DNA: TGTGCTCTTGGGGAACCTGCCAGGTGGGTAATGGGGGATACGGCTTACACCGATAAACTCATCTTT. Translation: CALGEPARWVMGDTAYTDKLIF.